The 5 T cell receptor beta chains listed next were all sequenced from one sample in a study of shared clonotypes between healthy human individuals. CD8 cells classed as naive were CD45RO-negative and positively selected for CCR7, excluding terminally differentiated effector memory CD45RA+ cells. Clones were read by immunoSEQ multiplex PCR, and TCRdb kept only the in-frame ones, dropping some. The sample lists more than 550,000 clones, about 91% seen once, with approximately 25% in the top ten. Sequencing used naive CD8+ T cells sorted from blood. These receptors all stem from a man aged 30 to 45 in good health.

V is TRBV27 and J is TRBJ2-4; a possible D gene is TRBD2 (6 bases). V dropped 6 bases and J dropped 1 base, with 10 bases sitting between them. This CDR3 comprises 14 residues. Germline V lookup: CDR1 MNHEY, CDR2 SMNVEV (reference sequence). CDR3 DNA sequence: TGTGCCAGCAGGGGGGGTCTGGCCAAAAACATTCAGTACTTC. Protein sequence: CASRGGLAKNIQYF.

This clone was counted only a few times. Other DNA sequences in the sample encode the same CDR3. The genes are TRBV28 and TRBJ2-7; D ambiguous. The ends were cut back, 6 bases at V and 0 bases at J, with 6 bases in the middle. The germline CDR1 and CDR2 sequences are MDHEN and SYDVKM. The length of the CDR3 is 12 residues. As DNA, the CDR3 is TGTGCCAGCAGCTCGAGCTCCTACGAGCAGTACTTC. Translation gives CASSSSSYEQYF.

The chain recombines TRBV25-1 with TRBJ1-1; 7 nucleotides align to TRBD1. The CDR3 is 12 amino acids. Germline CDR1 and CDR2: MGHDK and SYGVNS. Trimming cost V 4 bases and J 10 bases; bases outside gene matches: 6. The CDR3 sequence is CASSGYQGGAFF. DNA of the CDR3: TGTGCCAGCAGTGGGTACCAGGGGGGAGCTTTCTTT.

The chain has TRBV9 and TRBJ2-1; 7 bases agree with TRBD2. Germline CDR1 SGDLS, CDR2 YYNGEE. V was clipped by 4 bases and J by 4 bases; unmatched bases: 11. CDR3 size: 16 residues. CDR3 region: CASSLSSGSLYNEQFF. DNA of the CDR3: TGTGCCAGCAGCCTATCTAGCGGCTCCCTTTACAATGAGCAGTTCTTC.

The chain uses TRBV5-4 and TRBJ2-1, with D tentatively TRBD2 (5 bases). The CDR3 is 16 amino acids. Between the trimmed V and J ends, which lost 0 bases and 5 bases, there was a span of 15 bases. From germline, CDR1 is SGHNT and CDR2 YYREEE (reference sequence). The chain's CDR3 is CASSLAPAGLNNEQFF. The DNA for the CDR3 is TGTGCCAGCAGCTTGGCCCCGGCGGGTTTGAACAATGAGCAGTTCTTC.